A selection of T cell receptor beta chains follows, all from one sample in a study of T-cell memory formation after mild COVID-19. In TCRdb, the 5' RACE reads were re-called with MiXCR into one record per CDR3 protein. The table includes hundreds of thousands of distinct CDR3 sequences, roughly 18% detected once. Sample: PBMCs or a T cell subset sorted from them (not recorded which). The source of these receptors is a man younger than 35 who had mild COVID-19 (a few samples of this study predate the infection). Cell type and time point are not known. CDR3s include the opening cysteine and the closing phenylalanine or tryptophan. D genes are given only for firm matches. Size tells how often a clone was seen (once, few, many) or the class of an expanded clone, and some rows leave it out.

15	TRBJ2-5	.	.	TRBV6-5	CASSYSSGTQETQYF	TGTGCCAGCAGTTACTCGTCGGGGACCCAAGAGACCCAGTACTTC
15	TRBJ1-5	.	.	TRBV6-1	CASSGPGRLNQPQHF	TGTGCCAGCAGTGGTCCGGGACGCCTCAATCAGCCCCAGCATTTT
18	TRBJ2-7	.	.	TRBV18	CASSPPGLVRLPPYEQYF	TGTGCCAGCTCACCACCGGGGTTGGTCAGGTTACCCCCCTACGAGCAGTACTTC
15	TRBJ2-3	few	.	TRBV29-1	CSLQGLDTSTDTQYF	TGCAGCCTGCAAGGACTGGACACTAGCACAGATACGCAGTATTTT
15	TRBJ1-5	.	TRBD1	TRBV18	CASSPLDRTNQPQHF	TGTGCCAGCTCACCGTTGGACAGGACAAATCAGCCCCAGCATTTT
15	TRBJ1-4	few	.	TRBV5-1	CASSPRQETNEKLFF	TGCGCCAGCAGCCCCCGACAGGAAACTAATGAAAAACTGTTTTTT
14	TRBJ2-5	few	.	TRBV5-1	CASLEGVNQETQYF	TGCGCCAGTCTGGAGGGGGTTAACCAAGAGACCCAGTACTTC
15	TRBJ2-7	many	.	TRBV5-1	CASSPYDVSSYEQYF	TGCGCCAGCAGCCCCTATGACGTTTCTTCCTACGAGCAGTACTTC
15	TRBJ2-5	.	.	TRBV20-1	CSARWRRTFGETQYF	TGCAGTGCTAGATGGCGTCGGACCTTTGGAGAGACCCAGTACTTC
15	TRBJ1-2	few	TRBD1	TRBV7-8	CASSSGTGGYYGYTF	TGTGCCAGCAGCTCAGGGACAGGGGGATACTATGGCTACACCTTC
13	TRBJ1-5	.	.	TRBV2	CASREGLGKPQHF	TGTGCCAGCAGGGAGGGACTCGGGAAGCCCCAGCATTTT
15	TRBJ2-5	few	.	TRBV7-2	CASSQSREPWETQYF	TGTGCCAGCAGCCAATCCCGGGAACCCTGGGAGACCCAGTACTTC
15	TRBJ1-2	.	TRBD1	TRBV6-5	CASSVHRDRGDGYTF	TGTGCCAGCAGTGTACACCGGGACAGGGGGGATGGCTACACCTTC
15	TRBJ1-1	.	.	TRBV11-2	CASSSRGGENTEAFF	TGTGCCAGCAGCTCTCGGGGGGGAGAGAACACTGAAGCTTTCTTT
13	TRBJ2-2	.	.	TRBV27	CASSLLGPGELFF	TGTGCCAGCAGTTTATTGGGTCCCGGGGAGCTGTTTTTT
14	TRBJ1-1	.	TRBD1	TRBV27	CASSMDRTPLRAFF	TGTGCCAGCAGTATGGACAGGACCCCCCTCCGAGCTTTCTTT
12	TRBJ1-3	few	.	TRBV5-1	CASSLQGDTIYF	TGCGCCAGCAGCTTGCAAGGGGACACCATATATTTT
15	TRBJ2-3	few	.	TRBV4-2	CASSPGLLDTDTQYF	TGTGCCAGCAGCCCGGGACTTCTCGACACAGATACGCAGTATTTT
14	TRBJ2-3	.	TRBD1	TRBV4-3	CASSQDRSTDTQYF	TGCGCCAGCAGCCAGGACAGGAGCACAGATACGCAGTATTTT
14	TRBJ2-5	.	.	TRBV7-9	CASRASAGRETQYF	TGTGCCAGCAGAGCCTCCGCGGGAAGGGAAACCCAGTACTTC
16	TRBJ2-4	.	TRBD2	TRBV6-2/TRBV6-3	CASRSSGGVAKNIQYF	TGTGCCAGCAGGTCTAGCGGGGGAGTAGCCAAAAACATTCAGTACTTC
14	TRBJ1-3	.	.	TRBV5-8	CASSFQGTSNTIYF	TGTGCCAGCAGCTTCCAGGGAACCAGTAACACCATATATTTT
19	TRBJ2-3	few	TRBD2	TRBV7-9	CASSTPRGESRLGTDTQYF	TGTGCCAGCAGCACCCCCCGGGGGGAGAGTCGATTAGGCACAGATACGCAGTATTTT
16	TRBJ1-2	.	.	TRBV4-1	CASSQETGTTNYGYTF	TGCGCCAGCAGCCAAGAAACAGGAACTACTAACTATGGCTACACCTTC
17	TRBJ1-6	few	TRBD1	TRBV7-9	CASSLASGTGFSSPLHF	TGTGCCAGCAGCTTGGCCTCCGGGACAGGCTTTAGTTCACCCCTCCACTTT
15	TRBJ2-7	.	.	TRBV7-9	CASSPGGQPTYEQYF	TGTGCCAGCAGCCCCGGGGGACAGCCTACCTACGAGCAGTACTTC
15	TRBJ2-2	few	.	TRBV29-1	CSVFRDTGFAGELFF	TGCAGCGTTTTCCGGGACACGGGATTCGCCGGGGAGCTGTTTTTT
14	TRBJ2-3	many	TRBD1	TRBV15	CATSRGQGTDTQYF	TGTGCCACCAGCAGGGGACAGGGGACAGATACGCAGTATTTT
14	TRBJ2-5	few	.	TRBV3-1	CASSLLHTKRTQYF	TGTGCCAGCAGCCTACTACACACCAAGAGAACCCAGTACTTC
13	TRBJ1-6	.	.	TRBV6-5	CASSPWGGKALHF	TGTGCCAGCAGCCCCTGGGGGGGCAAGGCCCTCCACTTT
14	TRBJ2-5	.	.	TRBV5-1	CASSLALRAETQYF	TGCGCCAGCAGCTTGGCCCTGAGGGCAGAGACCCAGTACTTC
17	TRBJ2-1	.	.	TRBV28	CASSLISYGSSYNEQFF	TGTGCCAGCAGTCTAATCTCTTACGGGAGCTCCTACAATGAGCAGTTCTTC
12	TRBJ1-1	.	.	TRBV5-1	CASSLGPEGAFF	TGCGCCAGCAGCTTGGGACCCGAGGGGGCTTTCTTT
15	TRBJ1-2	few	.	TRBV27	CASSLEYTGGYGYTF	TGTGCCAGCAGTTTAGAGTACACCGGAGGCTATGGCTACACCTTC
15	TRBJ1-5	few	.	TRBV12-3/TRBV12-4	CASSRAGFSNQPQHF	TGTGCCAGCAGCCGAGCAGGGTTTAGCAATCAGCCCCAGCATTTT
17	TRBJ1-3	.	TRBD1	TRBV4-3	CASSPSRDRITGNTIYF	TGCGCCAGCTCCCCATCTCGGGACAGGATCACTGGAAACACCATATATTTT
15	TRBJ2-5	.	TRBD1	TRBV7-7	CASSSNRGPQETQYF	TGTGCTAGCAGTAGTAACAGGGGTCCCCAAGAGACCCAGTACTTC
13	TRBJ2-5	few	.	TRBV10-3	CAISGDGQETQYF	TGTGCCATCAGTGGTGACGGCCAAGAGACCCAGTACTTC
13	TRBJ1-5	.	TRBD1	TRBV12-3/TRBV12-4	CASRGTANQTQHF	TGTGCCAGCAGGGGGACAGCGAATCAGACCCAGCATTTT
15	TRBJ2-1	few	TRBD1	TRBV12-3/TRBV12-4	CASSFGDRAGDEQFF	TGTGCCAGCAGTTTCGGCGACAGGGCCGGGGATGAGCAGTTCTTC
14	TRBJ2-2	.	.	TRBV5-4	CASRSHTNTGELFF	TGTGCCAGCAGATCACATACGAACACCGGGGAGCTGTTTTTT
14	TRBJ2-7	few	.	TRBV28	CASSLRLASYEQYF	TGTGCCAGCAGTCTAAGACTGGCCTCCTACGAGCAGTACTTC
16	TRBJ2-3	few	TRBD2	TRBV24-1	CATSPPASGDTDTQYF	TGTGCCACCAGTCCCCCGGCTAGCGGGGACACAGATACGCAGTATTTT
14	TRBJ1-6	few	.	TRBV15	CATSRDLPLSPLHF	TGTGCCACCAGCAGAGATCTCCCGCTTTCACCCCTCCACTTT
14	TRBJ1-4	.	.	TRBV7-2	CASSGGMTNEKLFF	TGTGCCAGCAGCGGAGGGATGACTAATGAAAAACTGTTTTTT
15	TRBJ2-7	few	TRBD1	TRBV19	CASSPGQGAHYEQYF	TGTGCCAGTAGTCCCGGACAGGGGGCGCACTACGAGCAGTACTTC
17	TRBJ2-2	.	TRBD1	TRBV5-5	CASILNPGTVYTGELFF	TGTGCCAGCATCCTAAACCCAGGGACAGTCTACACCGGGGAGCTGTTTTTT
18	TRBJ1-2	few	TRBD1	TRBV7-2	CASSLARIQGAQNYGYTF	TGTGCCAGCAGCTTGGCCCGTATACAGGGGGCGCAAAACTATGGCTACACCTTC
13	TRBJ1-1	.	.	TRBV4-1	CASSQAKNTEAFF	TGCGCCAGCAGCCAAGCCAAGAACACTGAAGCTTTCTTT
14	TRBJ2-7	.	.	TRBV6-2/TRBV6-3	CASSTNPTSYEQYF	TGTGCCAGCTCAACAAACCCCACCAGCTACGAGCAGTACTTC
14	TRBJ1-1	.	.	TRBV5-5	CASSLARVANEAFF	TGTGCCAGCAGCTTGGCAAGGGTAGCGAATGAAGCTTTCTTT
15	TRBJ1-2	.	.	TRBV7-2	CASSDRGQVYSGYTF	TGTGCCAGCAGCGATAGAGGCCAGGTCTATTCGGGCTACACCTTC
12	TRBJ2-7	.	.	TRBV3-1	CASSQGFYEQYF	TGTGCCAGCAGCCAAGGATTCTACGAGCAGTACTTC
13	TRBJ2-3	.	.	TRBV2	CASSRVLPDTQYF	TGTGCCAGCAGCCGGGTCCTTCCGGATACGCAGTATTTT
15	TRBJ1-5	few	.	TRBV12-3/TRBV12-4	CASSLEVRLRSPQHF	TGTGCCAGCAGTTTAGAGGTCAGACTACGATCGCCCCAGCATTTT
15	TRBJ1-1	.	TRBD1	TRBV5-1	CASSLGQGASTEAFF	TGCGCCAGCAGCTTGGGGCAGGGGGCGAGCACTGAAGCTTTCTTT
14	TRBJ2-2	.	.	TRBV20-1	CSARVPENTGELFF	TGCAGTGCTAGGGTCCCGGAGAACACCGGGGAGCTGTTTTTT
15	TRBJ1-5	once	.	TRBV24-1	CATTRGRRGNQPQHF	TGTGCCACCACCAGGGGACGGCGCGGCAATCAGCCCCAGCATTTT
14	TRBJ1-4	.	TRBD1	TRBV28	CASSAGTGEEKLFF	TGTGCCAGCAGCGCCGGGACAGGGGAGGAAAAACTGTTTTTT